The 10 T cell receptor beta chains given below trace back to one sample, sequenced in a study of blood T cell repertoires in COVID-19. The table came from immunoSEQ multiplex PCR; TCRdb's copy has only in-frame clones and leaves some out. This sample carries almost 70,000 clones, roughly 80% of them seen once, and the ten largest clones take more than 15%. The sequencing sample was made of peripheral blood. The receptors shown here come from a man in his fifties or sixties with acute or convalescent COVID-19.

V gene TRBV19 combines with J gene TRBJ1-5, with 8 bases identical to TRBD1. In germline, CDR1 is LNHDA, CDR2 SQIVND (reference sequence). The CDR3 has 16 amino acids. Trimming removed 4 bases from V and 4 bases from J; junction bases left unmatched: 9. The CDR3: CASSTPGQGENQPQHF. The DNA of the CDR3 is TGTGCCAGTAGTACCCCCGGACAGGGAGAGAATCAGCCCCAGCATTTT. Supplemented by reference TRBV19 and TRBJ1-5, the full variable domain reads DGGITQSPKYLFRKEGQNVTLSCEQNLNHDAMYWYRQDPGQGLRLIYYSQIVNDFQKGDIAEGYSVSREKKESFPLTVTSAQKNPTAFYLCASSTPGQGENQPQHFGDGTRLSIL.

The chain combines TRBV6-9 with TRBJ1-2; D might be TRBD1 (6 bases). CDR3 length: 20 residues. V lost 5 bases and J 2 bases, leaving 30 bases between the germline ends. CDR1 is MNHGY, CDR2 SVAAGI, per germline. Here the CDR3 DNA reads TGTGCCAGCAGTCTCCCACGCCGCCAAACCACAGGGCTTGAAAACTATGGCTACACCTTC. It is translated as CASSLPRRQTTGLENYGYTF.

V is TRBV2 and J is TRBJ1-5; 12 nucleotides line up with TRBD1. The CDR3 has 15 residues. Germline V lookup: CDR1 SNHLY, CDR2 FYNNEI. The ends lost 6 bases at V and 3 bases at J; junction bases unmatched: 3. The CDR3 bases are TGTGCCAGCAGGGGGACAGGGGGCTACAATCAGCCCCAGCATTTT. Translating gives CASRGTGGYNQPQHF.

The chain employs TRBV27 and TRBJ2-7; possible D gene TRBD1, 6 bases. V lost 8 bases to trimming and J lost 3 bases, with 17 bases between them. Germline V gene data show CDR1 as MNHEY and CDR2 as SMNVEV (reference sequence). The CDR3 length is 14 residues. CDR3 nucleotides: TGTGCCAGCGGGTTACGCCGGGACAACTACGAGCAGTACTTC. Its translation is CASGLRRDNYEQYF.

The chain has TRBV5-1 and TRBJ2-2; 10 bases agree with TRBD2. V dropped 4 bases and J dropped 1; count of bases not matched to a gene: 4. The V gene's germline CDR1 is SGHRS and CDR2 YFSETQ. The CDR3 has 16 residues. CDR3 in amino acids: CASSPLAGENTGELFF. DNA of the CDR3: TGCGCCAGCAGCCCGCTAGCGGGGGAGAACACCGGGGAGCTGTTTTTT.

The rearrangement uses TRBV5-6 and TRBJ2-7; 7 nucleotides align to TRBD1. V shed 3 bases and J 3 bases; nucleotides not matched to a gene: 18. In germline, CDR1 is SGHDT, CDR2 YYEEEE. The CDR3 contains 18 residues. CDR3 in amino acids: CASSSSESRYRGGYEQYF. CDR3 nucleotides: TGTGCCAGCAGCTCGAGTGAGTCCCGGTACAGGGGTGGCTACGAGCAGTACTTC.

This rearrangement joins TRBV7-2 to TRBJ2-7, with TRBD2 identical over 8 bases. Losses at the gene ends were 5 bases for V and 2 bases for J; bases not matched to a gene: 11. The CDR3 consists of 16 residues. Germline assignment: CDR1 SGHTA and CDR2 FQGNSA. The CDR3 region has the DNA TGTGCCAGCAGCCCCCGGGGTAGCGGGGAACCCTACGAGCAGTACTTC. It codes for CASSPRGSGEPYEQYF.

The CDR3 DNA follows: TGTGCCAGCAGGCCTACAGGGTACTTCAATGAAAAACTGTTTTTT. This gives the protein CASRPTGYFNEKLFF. The chain couples TRBV6-5 to TRBJ1-4; D is possibly TRBD1 (6 bases). The CDR3 runs 15 residues. V was trimmed by 6 bases and J by 5 bases, leaving 16 bases between them. The germline V gene has CDR1 MNHEY and CDR2 SVGAGI.

The sample holds one count of this clone. This chain connects TRBV5-4 to TRBJ1-2, with a weak D call TRBD1 (6 bases). CDR1 and CDR2 (germline): SGHNT, YYREEE (reference sequence). V was cut by 3 bases and J by 4 bases, with 10 bases left in between. The CDR3 runs to 13 residues. Here the CDR3 reads CASSWDTLYGYTF. DNA of the CDR3: TGTGCCAGCAGCTGGGACACCCTCTATGGCTACACCTTC.

This clone came up a few times. This chain connects TRBV6-6 to TRBJ2-7; no clear D. Germline V gives CDR1 MNHNY, CDR2 SVGAGI (reference sequence). The V end was cut by 4 bases, the J end by 6 bases, with 7 bases between. This CDR3 is built from 11 residues. CDR3 amino acids: CASSFLGEQYF. In DNA, the CDR3 is TGTGCCAGCAGTTTCCTAGGCGAGCAGTACTTC.